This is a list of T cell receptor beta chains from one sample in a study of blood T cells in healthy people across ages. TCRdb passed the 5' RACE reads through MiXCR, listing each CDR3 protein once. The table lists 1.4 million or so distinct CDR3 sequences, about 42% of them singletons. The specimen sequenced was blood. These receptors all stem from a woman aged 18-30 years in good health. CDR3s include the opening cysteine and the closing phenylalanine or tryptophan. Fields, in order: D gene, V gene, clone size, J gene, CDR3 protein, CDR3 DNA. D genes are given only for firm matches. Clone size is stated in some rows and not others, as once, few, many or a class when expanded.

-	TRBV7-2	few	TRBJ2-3	CASSLTGTGQYF	TGTGCCAGCAGCCTCACCGGGACTGGGCAGTATTTT
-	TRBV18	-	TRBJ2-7	CASSRGESYEQYF	TGTGCCAGCTCACGCGGGGAATCCTACGAGCAGTACTTC
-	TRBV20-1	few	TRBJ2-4	CSAPPQYNEQYF	TGCAGTGCCCCACCACAATACAATGAGCAGTACTTC
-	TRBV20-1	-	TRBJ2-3	CSPSEGARDTQYF	TGCAGTCCCTCGGAGGGAGCTCGGGATACGCAGTATTTT
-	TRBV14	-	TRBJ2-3	CASSRGHYSTDTQYF	TGTGCCAGCAGCCGAGGACACTACAGCACAGATACGCAGTATTTT
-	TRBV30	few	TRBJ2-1	CAWSVTSFRNEQFF	TGTGCCTGGAGTGTAACTAGTTTTAGAAATGAGCAGTTCTTC
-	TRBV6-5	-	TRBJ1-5	CASSRSGGRGNQPQHF	TGTGCCAGCAGTAGGAGCGGGGGAAGGGGAAATCAGCCCCAACATTTT
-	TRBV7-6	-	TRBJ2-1	CASSLGVEDNEQFF	TGTGCCAGCAGCTTAGGTGTGGAGGACAATGAGCAGTTCTTC
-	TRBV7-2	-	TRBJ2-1	CASSLAWGGAPYNEQFF	TGTGCCAGCAGCTTAGCGTGGGGGGGGGCCCCCTACAATGAGCAGTTCTTC
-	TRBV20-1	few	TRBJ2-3	CSASFGVAQDTQYF	TGCAGTGCTAGTTTCGGCGTGGCTCAAGATACGCAGTATTTT
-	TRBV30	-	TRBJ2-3	CAWTQREDRTDTQYF	TGTGCCTGGACCCAGAGGGAGGATCGCACAGATACGCAGTATTTT
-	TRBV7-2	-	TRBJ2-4	CASSLARDLAKNIQYF	TGTGCCAGCAGCTTAGCGAGAGACCTAGCCAAAAACATTCAGTACTTC
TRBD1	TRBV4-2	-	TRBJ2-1	CASSRDSEQFF	TGTGCCAGCAGCCGGGACAGTGAGCAGTTCTTC
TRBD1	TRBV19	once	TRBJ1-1	CASSIAGGEINTEAFF	TGTGCCAGTAGTATAGCAGGGGGCGAGATCAACACTGAAGCTTTCTTT
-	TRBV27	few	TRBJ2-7	CASSLPGTGNEQYF	TGTGCCAGCAGTTTGCCCGGGACGGGCAACGAGCAGTACTTC
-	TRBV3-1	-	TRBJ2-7	CASSQERGTEQYF	TGTGCCAGCAGCCAAGAAAGAGGTACAGAGCAGTACTTC
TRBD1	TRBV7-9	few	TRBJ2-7	CASSFGQGIDEQYF	TGTGCCAGCAGCTTCGGACAGGGGATCGACGAGCAGTACTTC
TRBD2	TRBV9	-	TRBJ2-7	CASSPRGLAVNEQYF	TGTGCCAGCAGCCCGCGGGGTCTAGCGGTCAATGAGCAGTACTTC
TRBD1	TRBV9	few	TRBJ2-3	CASSVAPSGGRTDTQYF	TGTGCCAGCAGCGTAGCTCCCTCAGGGGGCAGGACAGATACGCAGTATTTT
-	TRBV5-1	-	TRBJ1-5	CASSPDPGTSNQPQHF	TGCGCCAGCAGCCCCGATCCAGGGACGAGCAATCAGCCCCAGCATTTT
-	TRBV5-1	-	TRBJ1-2	CASSPNGEGYGYTF	TGCGCCAGCAGCCCGAATGGGGAAGGCTATGGCTACACCTTC
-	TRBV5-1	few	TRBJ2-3	CASSLQSGAGDTQYF	TGCGCCAGCAGCTTGCAGTCGGGAGCTGGAGATACGCAGTATTTT
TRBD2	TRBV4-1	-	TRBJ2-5	CASSQDGIAGGRQETQYF	TGCGCCAGCAGCCAAGATGGGATAGCGGGGGGACGCCAAGAGACCCAGTACTTC
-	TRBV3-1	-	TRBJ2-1	CASSQGYYSYNEQFF	TGTGCCAGCAGCCAAGGGTATTACTCCTACAATGAGCAGTTCTTC
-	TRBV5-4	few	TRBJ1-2	CASSPKGHDYTF	TGTGCCAGCAGCCCAAAGGGACATGACTACACCTTC
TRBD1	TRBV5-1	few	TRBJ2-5	CASRSGQVQETQYF	TGCGCCAGCAGATCGGGACAGGTCCAAGAGACCCAGTACTTC
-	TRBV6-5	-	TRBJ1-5	CASSKQGRGQPQHF	TGTGCCAGCAGTAAACAGGGAAGGGGTCAGCCCCAGCATTTT
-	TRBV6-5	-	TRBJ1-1	CASSDGAASKAFF	TGTGCCAGCAGTGACGGGGCCGCCTCTAAAGCTTTCTTT
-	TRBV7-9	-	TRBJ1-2	CASSSGTDTF	TGTGCCAGCAGCTCCGGTACGGACACCTTC
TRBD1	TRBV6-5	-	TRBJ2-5	CASSYYSPGGRETQYF	TGTGCCAGCAGTTACTACTCCCCAGGGGGTAGGGAGACCCAGTACTTC
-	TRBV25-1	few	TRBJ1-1	CASSDPETRGSEAFF	TGTGCCAGCAGTGATCCTGAAACTAGGGGATCCGAAGCTTTCTTT
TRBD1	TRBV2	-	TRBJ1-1	CASRVQGFGLTNTEAFF	TGTGCCAGCAGGGTACAGGGGTTCGGTTTGACGAACACTGAAGCTTTCTTT
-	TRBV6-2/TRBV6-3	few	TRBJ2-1	CASSQRAHYNEQFF	TGTGCCAGCAGCCAAAGGGCGCATTACAATGAGCAGTTCTTC
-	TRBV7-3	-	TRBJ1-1	CASSVIFGAEAFF	TGTGCCAGCAGCGTAATATTTGGGGCTGAAGCTTTCTTT
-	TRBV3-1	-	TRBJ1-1	CASSPALRGTEAFF	TGTGCCAGCAGCCCGGCCCTTCGGGGAACTGAAGCTTTCTTT
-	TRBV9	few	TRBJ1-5	CASSASGLFQPQHF	TGTGCCAGCAGCGCATCGGGACTTTTTCAACCCCAGCATTTT
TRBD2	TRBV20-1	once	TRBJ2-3	CSGRSGGNTDTQYF	TGCAGTGGACGAAGCGGGGGAAACACAGATACGCAGTATTTT
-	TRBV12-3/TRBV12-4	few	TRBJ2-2	CASSLRGGNGELFF	TGTGCCAGCAGTTTACGGGGTGGGAACGGGGAGCTGTTTTTT
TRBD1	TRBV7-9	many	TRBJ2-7	CASSLGQGAHEQYF	TGTGCCAGCAGCTTAGGACAGGGGGCGCACGAGCAGTACTTC
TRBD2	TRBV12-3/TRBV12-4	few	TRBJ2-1	CASSFSGGAYEQFF	TGTGCCAGCAGTTTTAGCGGGGGGGCGTATGAGCAGTTCTTC
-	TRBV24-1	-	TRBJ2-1	CATSDPRTSMETQFF	TGTGCCACCAGTGACCCTCGAACTAGCATGGAGACCCAGTTCTTC
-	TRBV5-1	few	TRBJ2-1	CASSSYSLYNEQFF	TGCGCCAGCAGCTCCTATAGCCTCTACAATGAGCAGTTCTTC
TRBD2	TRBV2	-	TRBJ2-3	CASSVRTSAGTDTQYF	TGTGCCAGCAGTGTACGGACTAGCGCGGGCACAGATACGCAGTATTTT
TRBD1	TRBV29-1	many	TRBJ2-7	CSVATGYEQYF	TGCAGCGTCGCGACAGGGTACGAGCAGTACTTC
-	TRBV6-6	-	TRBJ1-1	CASRRSDRTEAFF	TGTGCCAGCAGACGGAGTGACAGGACTGAAGCTTTCTTT
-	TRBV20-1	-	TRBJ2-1	CSARTGSRNNEQFF	TGCAGTGCCAGGACCGGGAGTAGGAACAATGAGCAGTTCTTC
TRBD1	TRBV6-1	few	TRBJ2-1	CASSGGTGKMTSLNQVPSYNEQFF	TGTGCCAGCAGTGGGGGGACAGGTAAAATGACTAGTTTGAACCAAGTACCCTCCTACAATGAGCAGTTCTTC
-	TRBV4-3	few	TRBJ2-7	CASSLQGRREQYF	TGCGCCAGCAGCCTTCAGGGAAGGCGCGAGCAGTACTTC
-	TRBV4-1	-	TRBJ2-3	CASSQGYPDTQYF	TGCGCCAGCAGCCAAGGTTATCCGGATACGCAGTATTTT
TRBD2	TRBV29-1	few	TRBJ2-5	CSVGAGVETQYF	TGCAGCGTGGGAGCGGGAGTTGAGACCCAGTACTTC
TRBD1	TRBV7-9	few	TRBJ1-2	CASSLAGTGGKDGYTF	TGTGCCAGCAGCTTAGCCGGGACAGGGGGCAAGGATGGCTACACCTTC
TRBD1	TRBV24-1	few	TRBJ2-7	CATSEPEQGLYEQYF	TGTGCCACCAGTGAGCCCGAACAGGGGTTGTACGAGCAGTACTTC
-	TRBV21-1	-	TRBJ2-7	CASSADREEDEQYF	TGTGCCAGCAGCGCGGATAGGGAAGAGGACGAGCAGTACTTC
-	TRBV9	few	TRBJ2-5	CASSVGQAETQYF	TGTGCCAGCAGCGTAGGGCAGGCGGAGACCCAGTACTTC
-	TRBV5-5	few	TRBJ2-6	CASSLGGRSSGANVLTF	TGTGCCAGCAGCTTGGGCGGGCGGAGCTCTGGGGCCAACGTCCTGACTTTC